This entry concerns a single TCR beta chain. Other DNA sequences of this sample code for an identical CDR3. This entry belongs to a study of shared clonotypes between healthy human individuals. TCRdb's copy holds only in-frame clones and misses some; the assay was immunoSEQ multiplex PCR. The table has around 1.4 million clones, 98% seen once; the top ten hold approximately 0.4%. The CDR3 length is 13 residues. V shed 4 bases and J shed 1 base, with 7 bases lying between them. Germline values: CDR1 SGHTA, CDR2 FQGNSA. The V call is TRBV7-2, the J call TRBJ1-1; D gene unclear. The specimen sequenced was naive CD4+ T cells sorted from blood. Noted subset: CD45RA+ positively selected. The receptor comes from a man aged 25 to 40 in good health. DNA of the CDR3: TGTGCCAGCAGCTCCCGTGGGAACACTGAAGCTTTCTTT. Its translation is CASSSRGNTEAFF.